One and the same sample provided the 14 T cell receptor beta chains below, sequenced in a study of cytomegalovirus exposure and HLA in healthy donors. The PCR was carried out with 60 Vbeta primers and 13 Jbeta primers. The assay was immunoSEQ multiplex PCR, and TCRdb's table has in-frame clones only and misses some. This table has about 170,000 clones, about 81% appearing once. The sample comprised PBMCs. These receptor sequences come from a girl under 18 in good health and CMV-seropositive.

The chain carries TRBV7-9 and TRBJ2-7, with D possibly matching TRBD1 (5 bases). The V gene lost 2 bases and the J gene lost 7 bases, with 24 bases spanning the gap. There are 17 residues in the CDR3. CDR1 SEHNR and CDR2 FQNEAQ come from the germline V gene (reference sequence). The CDR3 protein is CASSLLRTGLRFGEQYF. The CDR3 DNA follows: TGTGCCAGCAGCTTATTGCGTACAGGCCTCCGTTTCGGGGAGCAGTACTTC.

The chain joins TRBV6-6 to TRBJ2-7, with D tentatively TRBD1 (5 bases). Trimming took off 6 bases at V and 7 bases at J, with 25 bases between the two ends. Germline CDR1 is MNHNY and CDR2 is SVGAGI (reference sequence). The CDR3 is 16 residues long. The CDR3 DNA sequence: TGTGCCAGCAGCCAGGGCCGCCAGCCCTCGGTGCGAGAGCAGTACTTC. Protein: CASSQGRQPSVREQYF.

V gene TRBV29-1 combines with J gene TRBJ2-3; TRBD2 matches 9 bases. J lost 2 bases, V lost 7 bases, and 19 bases had no gene match. This CDR3 has 18 amino acids. Germline V lookup: CDR1 SQVTM, CDR2 ANQGSEA. The CDR3 is CSAKGSLAGFSSTDTQYF. The DNA for the CDR3 is TGCAGCGCCAAAGGCAGTCTAGCGGGGTTCTCGTCCACAGATACGCAGTATTTT.

The V and J genes are TRBV5-4 and TRBJ2-7, with D perhaps matching TRBD2 (7 bases). Between the trimmed V and J ends, which lost 2 bases and 5 bases, there was a span of 14 bases. The CDR3 loop spans 14 amino acids. CDR1 is SGHNT and CDR2 is YYREEE in the germline V gene (reference sequence). The chain's CDR3 is CASSLQGLRNEQYF. CDR3 sequence (DNA): TGTGCCAGCAGCTTACAGGGACTAAGAAACGAGCAGTACTTC.

V usage is TRBV27 and J usage is TRBJ1-1, with 12 positions matching TRBD1. Trimming took 6 bases from V and 2 from J; bases not matched to a gene: 16. The CDR3 spans 19 residues. In germline, CDR1 is MNHEY, CDR2 SMNVEV (reference sequence). The CDR3 DNA sequence: TGTGCCAGCAGCCCTCACCCCCGGGACAGGGGGCGCGTTAACACTGAAGCTTTCTTT. Translated, it gives CASSPHPRDRGRVNTEAFF.

The chain combines TRBV11-3 with TRBJ2-3, with 10 bases fitting TRBD1. J lost 4 bases, V lost 5 bases, and 9 bases had no gene match. This CDR3 spans 16 amino acids. The germline V gene has CDR1 SGHNT and CDR2 YENEEA. CDR3 amino acids: CASSRRTGGEADTQYF. CDR3 DNA sequence: TGTGCCAGCAGCCGAAGGACAGGGGGGGAAGCAGATACGCAGTATTTT. The variable domain in full, with the rest retrieved from reference TRBV11-3 and TRBJ2-3, is EAGVVQSPRYKIIEKKQPVAFWCNPISGHNTLYWYLQNLGQGPELLIRYENEEAVDDSQLPKDRFSAERLKGVDSTLKIQPAELGDSAVYLCASSRRTGGEADTQYFGPGTRLTVL.

This chain uses TRBV11-3 with TRBJ2-2; TRBD1 aligns across 12 bases. The CDR3 length is 15 residues. The trim removed 5 bases at V and 6 bases at J, leaving 4 bases unmatched. Germline V lookup: CDR1 SGHNT, CDR2 YENEEA. DNA of the CDR3: TGTGCCAGCAGCCAACGGGACAGGGGGCCCGGGGAGCTGTTTTTT. Translation gives CASSQRDRGPGELFF.

The V gene is TRBV5-8, the J gene TRBJ1-2; a possible D gene is TRBD1 (5 bases). The CDR3 has 15 residues. V lost 3 bases and J 0 bases, leaving 12 bases between the germline ends. Germline CDR1 SGHTS, CDR2 YDEGEE. The CDR3 coding sequence is TGTGCCAGCAGCTCGAAGGGGCAGTCTAACTATGGCTACACCTTC. This gives the protein CASSSKGQSNYGYTF.

This clone was counted only a few times. This chain links TRBV11-2 with TRBJ1-5; 9 bases line up with TRBD1. From germline, CDR1 is SGHAT and CDR2 FQNNGV. V shed 5 bases and J 7 bases; nucleotides not matched to a gene: 9. This CDR3 spans 15 amino acids. The CDR3 DNA reads as TGTGCCAGCAGCCTGTCCCGGGACAGGGACCAGCCCCAGCATTTT. This codes for CASSLSRDRDQPQHF.

The count of this clone is one. The chain recombines TRBV14 with TRBJ1-2; possible D gene TRBD1, 6 bases. From germline, CDR1 is SGHDN and CDR2 FVKESK. V lost 4 bases to trimming and J lost 2 bases, with 14 bases between them. The CDR3 has 15 residues. This chain's CDR3 is CASSRPGVINYGYTF. CDR3 DNA sequence: TGTGCCAGCAGCCGGCCAGGGGTGATCAACTATGGCTACACCTTC.

The rearrangement uses TRBV5-1 and TRBJ2-5; 9 bases line up with TRBD2. Germline CDR1 is SGHRS and CDR2 is YFSETQ. The length of the CDR3 is 14 residues. V gave up 7 bases and J gave up 3 bases; unmatched junction bases: 7. The CDR3 here is CASEGGGGEETQYF. CDR3 sequence (DNA): TGCGCCAGCGAAGGCGGGGGGGGAGAAGAGACCCAGTACTTC.

V usage is TRBV23-1 and J usage is TRBJ1-5; TRBD1 is a possible D gene (6 bases). TRBV23-1 is recorded as an ORF, its role being uncertain. Trimming cost V 1 base and J 3 bases, with 19 bases left between them. The CDR3 spans 18 residues. DNA of the CDR3: TGCGCCAGCAGTCAATTCGCCTCCCAGGGGCTTCACAATCAGCCCCAGCATTTT. This codes for CASSQFASQGLHNQPQHF.

This clone appeared a few times. This sequence joins TRBV29-1 and TRBJ1-2, with D possibly matching TRBD1 (5 bases). Per the germline V gene, CDR1 is SQVTM and CDR2 is ANQGSEA. The V end lost 4 bases, the J end lost 3 bases, and 15 bases lay between the germline ends. The CDR3 is 14 amino acids. CDR3 residues: CSVGWQGGDYGYTF. In DNA, the CDR3 is TGCAGCGTTGGGTGGCAGGGCGGCGACTATGGCTACACCTTC.

This clone has a single count. Other nucleotide sequences from this sample produce the same CDR3. The chain carries TRBV4-3 and TRBJ2-2, with 8 bases lining up with TRBD1. Trimming cost V 1 base and J 5 bases; bases outside gene matches: 0. CDR1 LGHNA and CDR2 YSLEER come from the germline V gene. CDR3 length equals 14 residues. Here the CDR3 reads CASSQGTGTGELFF. The CDR3 DNA reads as TGCGCCAGCAGCCAAGGGACAGGGACCGGGGAGCTGTTTTTT.